Presented here are 8 T cell receptor beta chains from one specimen sequenced in a study of blood T cell repertoires in COVID-19. The data were produced by immunoSEQ multiplex PCR, yet TCRdb's version contains in-frame clones alone and is incomplete. The sample consists of 250,000 or so clones, approximately 90% of them appearing once. Sequenced sample: PBMCs or T cells enriched from blood (not recorded which). The receptors were gathered from a woman aged 25 to 39 with acute COVID-19.

This chain uses TRBV5-1 with TRBJ2-3, with TRBD1 identical over 7 bases. The CDR3 sequence is 14 residues long. Per the germline V gene, CDR1 is SGHRS and CDR2 is YFSETQ. Germline trimming cut 6 bases from V and 3 bases from J; bases unmatched to any gene: 7. The CDR3 is CASTDGTATDTQYF. DNA for the CDR3: TGCGCCAGCACAGACGGGACAGCTACAGATACGCAGTATTTT.

This clone was detected only a few times. This sequence joins TRBV5-6 and TRBJ2-1, with D maybe TRBD2 (5 bases). Trimming stripped 4 bases from V and 5 bases from J, with 10 bases between. CDR3 length equals 13 residues. The germline gives CDR1 SGHDT, CDR2 YYEEEE. CDR3 sequence (DNA): TGTGCCAGCAGCCGCGGGCGAAACAATGAGCAGTTCTTC. It translates to CASSRGRNNEQFF.

This clone was seen more than once but under ten times. This chain uses TRBV7-3 with TRBJ2-7, with 10 bases matching TRBD2. The J segment lost 7 bases and the V segment lost 5 bases, leaving 5 bases of the junction unmatched. This CDR3 spans 13 amino acids. Germline CDR1 and CDR2: SGHTA and FQGTGA. The CDR3 here is CASSPGTSEEQYF. The CDR3 nucleotides read TGTGCCAGCAGCCCCGGGACTAGCGAGGAGCAGTACTTC.

The chain uses TRBV9 and TRBJ1-6; 7 nucleotides align to TRBD1. There are 15 residues in the CDR3. Germline values: CDR1 SGDLS, CDR2 YYNGEE. The ends lost 0 bases at V and 7 bases at J; junction bases unmatched: 4. CDR3 loop: CASSVEQTGNSPLHF. The CDR3 nucleotides are TGTGCCAGCAGCGTAGAGCAGACAGGGAATTCACCCCTCCACTTT. Supplemented by reference TRBV9 and TRBJ1-6, the full variable domain reads DSGVTQTPKHLITATGQRVTLRCSPRSGDLSVYWYQQSLDQGLQFLIQYYNGEERAKGNILERFSAQQFPDLHSELNLSSLELGDSALYFCASSVEQTGNSPLHFGNGTRLTVT.

This clone is a singleton in its sample. The V gene is TRBV5-1, the J gene TRBJ2-5; 13 bases match TRBD2. J gave up 2 bases and V 6 bases, and 10 bases lay outside the gene matches. The CDR3 loop spans 17 amino acids. The V gene's germline CDR1 is SGHRS and CDR2 YFSETQ. In DNA form, the CDR3 reads TGCGCCAGCATTTCAGGGACTAGCGGGAACGTGCAAGAGACCCAGTACTTC. Protein sequence: CASISGTSGNVQETQYF.

The V and J genes are TRBV5-4 and TRBJ1-2; the D gene is possibly TRBD1 (6 bases). Trimming took 1 base from V and 6 from J, leaving 10 bases between them. Germline assignment: CDR1 SGHNT and CDR2 YYREEE (reference sequence). The CDR3 has 13 residues. The CDR3 coding sequence is TGTGCCAGCAGCTTGCCGCAGGGGAATGGCTACACCTTC. Its translation: CASSLPQGNGYTF.

The chain uses TRBV2 and TRBJ1-4, with 8 bases identical to TRBD1. The junction had 10 bases not matched to a gene; V was cut back by 6 bases and J by 4 bases. This CDR3 comprises 16 residues. Germline CDR1 SNHLY, CDR2 FYNNEI. The chain's CDR3 is CASSRREQGGNEKLFF. The CDR3, as DNA: TGTGCCAGCAGCCGACGGGAACAGGGGGGTAATGAAAAACTGTTTTTT.

The chain is built from TRBV6-2 or TRBV6-3 and TRBJ2-7, with 7 bases aligning to TRBD2. Looked up from germline, CDR1 is MNHEY and CDR2 is SVGEGT. The CDR3 extends over 18 amino acids. The junction had 13 bases not matched to a gene; V was cut back by 0 bases and J by 2 bases. Here the CDR3 DNA reads TGTGCCAGCAGTTACTCCTCCGCCGGGGCTAGCGGCACCTACGAGCAGTACTTC. This sequence encodes CASSYSSAGASGTYEQYF.